Below are 19 T cell receptor beta chains sequenced from a single sample in a study of cytomegalovirus exposure and HLA in healthy donors. With 60 Vbeta and 13 Jbeta primers, the PCR was carried out. Assay: immunoSEQ multiplex PCR; the TCRdb copy retains only in-frame clones and omits some. Of over 50,000 clones in the sample, about 90% were seen once. The sample taken for sequencing was PBMCs. These receptors came from a man aged 25 to 40 in good health and CMV-seropositive.

With regard to this clone: One end of the junction fails to match germline, which may point to a read error. The genes are TRBV30 and TRBJ2-2; TRBD2 matches 14 bases. The germline V gene has CDR1 GTSNPN and CDR2 SVGIG (reference sequence). The CDR3 length is 17 residues. The CDR3 protein is CAWSTTSGRARYRGAVF. Here the CDR3 DNA reads TGTGCCTGGAGTACGACTAGCGGGAGGGCCAGATACCGGGGAGCTGTTTTT.

The chain is built from TRBV27 and TRBJ1-2; no definite D call. The CDR3 is 11 amino acids. CDR1 and CDR2 from the germline V gene are MNHEY and SMNVEV (reference sequence). V lost 5 bases to trimming and J lost 8 bases, with 9 bases between them. For the CDR3, the DNA is TGTGCCAGCAGTACCGCAGGAGGCTACACCTTC. It specifies CASSTAGGYTF.

This sequence joins TRBV5-4 and TRBJ1-1; the match to TRBD1 covers 9 bases. The ends lost 5 bases at V and 0 bases at J; junction bases unmatched: 8. Germline lookup yields CDR1 SGHNT and CDR2 YYREEE (reference sequence). The CDR3 spans 16 residues. In nucleotides, the CDR3 is TGTGCCAGCAGATCCAGACAGGGGGAGATGAACACTGAAGCTTTCTTT. Its translation is CASRSRQGEMNTEAFF.

The chain joins TRBV11-2 to TRBJ2-7; 8 bases are a match to TRBD2. The CDR3 is 15 residues long. J was trimmed by 3 bases and V by 4 bases; bases with no gene match: 8. The germline V gene encodes CDR1 SGHAT and CDR2 FQNNGV. CDR3 amino acids: CASSYSAGESYEQYF. CDR3 nucleotides: TGTGCCAGCAGCTATTCAGCGGGAGAAAGCTACGAGCAGTACTTC. The variable domain in full, with the rest retrieved from reference TRBV11-2 and TRBJ2-7, is EAGVAQSPRYKIIEKRQSVAFWCNPISGHATLYWYQQILGQGPKLLIQFQNNGVVDDSQLPKDRFSAERLKGVDSTLKIQPAKLEDSAVYLCASSYSAGESYEQYFGPGTRLTVT.

The chain employs TRBV7-2 and TRBJ1-2; 10 nucleotides match TRBD1. With 1 base clipped from V and 4 bases from J, the junction kept 0 bases outside the gene matches. Germline V gives CDR1 SGHTA, CDR2 FQGNSA. This CDR3 spans 14 amino acids. The CDR3 sequence is CASSLGTGGYGYTF. In DNA, the CDR3 is TGTGCCAGCAGCTTAGGGACAGGGGGCTATGGCTACACCTTC.

This clone has more than one count but fewer than ten. V is TRBV5-8 and J is TRBJ2-1; 10 positions match TRBD2. Losses at the gene ends were 5 bases for V and 0 bases for J; bases not matched to a gene: 5. Germline V lookup: CDR1 SGHTS, CDR2 YDEGEE. CDR3 size: 16 residues. The CDR3 coding sequence is TGTGCCAGCAGTAGAGCGGGAGGGAGCTCCTACAATGAGCAGTTCTTC. Translation gives CASSRAGGSSYNEQFF.

V and J are TRBV28 and TRBJ2-3; possibly TRBD2 for D (6 bases). The V gene lost 5 bases and the J gene lost 8 bases, with 8 bases spanning the gap. The CDR3 loop spans 11 amino acids. Germline-derived CDR1 and CDR2 are MDHEN and SYDVKM. The CDR3 DNA is TGTGCCAGCAGTGCGGGATGTACGCAGTATTTT. Its protein product is CASSAGCTQYF. Full variable domain (missing parts from reference TRBV28 and TRBJ2-3): DVKVTQSSRYLVKRTGEKVFLECVQDMDHENMFWYRQDPGLGLRLIYFSYDVKMKEKGDIPEGYSVSREKKERFSLILESASTNQTSMYLCASSAGCTQYFGPGTRLTVL.

The genes are TRBV7-9 and TRBJ2-2; TRBD1 is a possible D gene (6 bases). The V end lost 8 bases, the J end lost 3 bases, and 16 bases lay between the germline ends. CDR3 length equals 15 residues. Germline assignment: CDR1 SEHNR and CDR2 FQNEAQ (reference sequence). CDR3 sequence reads: CASGTQGWDTGELFF. The CDR3 nucleotides are TGTGCCAGCGGAACACAGGGATGGGACACCGGGGAGCTGTTTTTT.

This clone was counted only a few times. The chain is built from TRBV28 and TRBJ2-7; 10 bases map to TRBD2. Germline CDR1 MDHEN, CDR2 SYDVKM. The length of the CDR3 is 15 residues. Germline trimming cut 5 bases from V and 9 bases from J; bases unmatched to any gene: 13. CDR3 DNA: TGTGCCAGCAGTGATAGCGGGGGGAGCCTGTGGGCGCAGTACTTC. This sequence encodes CASSDSGGSLWAQYF. The full variable domain, rest sourced from reference TRBV28 and TRBJ2-7, is DVKVTQSSRYLVKRTGEKVFLECVQDMDHENMFWYRQDPGLGLRLIYFSYDVKMKEKGDIPEGYSVSREKKERFSLILESASTNQTSMYLCASSDSGGSLWAQYFGPGTRLTVT.

The chain combines TRBV4-2 with TRBJ1-2, with TRBD1 as a possible D gene (6 bases). This CDR3 contains 15 residues. V was pared by 1 base and J by 6 bases, with 15 bases between. Germline V gives CDR1 LGHNA, CDR2 YNFKEQ. The CDR3 spells CASSQAPRQDNGYTF. The CDR3 region has the DNA TGTGCCAGCAGCCAAGCGCCCCGACAGGATAATGGCTACACCTTC.

This clone was detected only once. The rearrangement joins TRBV6-5 to TRBJ2-7; 11 bases align to TRBD2. This CDR3 region has 16 residues. V shed 0 bases, J shed 4 bases, and the junction held 5 bases outside the gene matches. Germline V gene data show CDR1 as MNHEY and CDR2 as SVGAGI. CDR3 amino acids: CASSYSTGLADYEQYF. The CDR3 DNA reads TGTGCCAGCAGTTACTCTACGGGACTAGCGGATTACGAGCAGTACTTC.

This clone was detected a few times. The chain joins TRBV28 to TRBJ2-4; D is possibly TRBD1 (6 bases). V was clipped by 7 bases and J by 0 bases, with 25 bases between them. The CDR3 has 19 residues. The germline V gene has CDR1 MDHEN and CDR2 SYDVKM. CDR3 bases: TGTGCCAGCAACAAAGAGACAGGTTTCAGAAACATAGCCAAAAACATTCAGTACTTC. Amino acid sequence: CASNKETGFRNIAKNIQYF.

This chain joins TRBV5-4 and TRBJ2-7, with 7 bases aligning to TRBD1. Germline V lookup: CDR1 SGHNT, CDR2 YYREEE (reference sequence). With 4 bases clipped from V and 2 bases from J, the junction kept 6 bases outside the gene matches. The CDR3 consists of 14 residues. The CDR3 here is CASSQDRVAYEQYF. The CDR3 DNA follows: TGTGCCAGCAGCCAAGACAGGGTGGCCTACGAGCAGTACTTC.

The rearrangement uses TRBV2 and TRBJ2-3; a weak D match, TRBD2 (5 bases). V was clipped by 10 bases and J by 2 bases, with 13 bases between them. Germline CDR1 SNHLY, CDR2 FYNNEI. The CDR3 extends over 13 amino acids. The CDR3 DNA is TGTGCCACCGCGAGGGAGTCCACAGATACGCAGTATTTT. This encodes CATARESTDTQYF. Looking up the rest from reference TRBV2 and TRBJ2-3 gives the full variable domain: EPEVTQTPSHQVTQMGQEVILRCVPISNHLYFYWYRQILGQKVEFLVSFYNNEISEKSEIFDDQFSVERPDGSNFTLKIRSTKLEDSAMYFCATARESTDTQYFGPGTRLTVL.

CDR3 nucleotide sequence: TGCGCCAGCAGCTTGGGGGTAGGGGCAACCTACGAGCAGTACTTC. It codes for CASSLGVGATYEQYF. The V and J genes are TRBV5-1 and TRBJ2-7, with a weak D call TRBD1 (5 bases). The germline V gene has CDR1 SGHRS and CDR2 YFSETQ. Trimming took 0 bases from V and 2 from J, leaving 12 bases between them. The length of the CDR3 is 15 residues.

The chain carries TRBV7-8 and TRBJ1-4; perhaps TRBD1 as D (5 bases). Germline V gene lookup returns CDR1 SGHVS and CDR2 FQNEAQ. Trimming took 5 bases from V and 3 from J, leaving 10 bases between them. This CDR3 region has 14 residues. This CDR3 is CASSLGTANEKLFF. Here the CDR3 DNA reads TGTGCCAGCAGCCTGGGGACTGCTAATGAAAAACTGTTTTTT.

The chain recombines TRBV10-3 with TRBJ2-5; D perhaps matches TRBD1 (6 bases). The J call is doubtful: the DNA matches TRBJ2-7 better. The CDR3 loop spans 12 amino acids. The germline gives CDR1 ENHRY, CDR2 SYGVKD. CDR3 DNA sequence: TGTGCCATCAGTGAACAGGGCCACGAGCAGTACTTC. As protein: CAISEQGHEQYF.

V usage is TRBV2 and J usage is TRBJ1-2; D unresolved. V lost 7 bases and J 4 bases, leaving 13 bases between the germline ends. The CDR3 is 13 residues long. From germline, CDR1 is SNHLY and CDR2 FYNNEI. CDR3 loop: CASTGRVFYGYTF. The DNA of the CDR3 is TGTGCCAGCACTGGGAGGGTCTTCTATGGCTACACCTTC.

The V gene is TRBV9, the J gene TRBJ2-7; perhaps TRBD2 as D (6 bases). From germline, CDR1 is SGDLS and CDR2 YYNGEE. Deletions cut 0 bases from V and 2 bases from J, with 12 bases between. The CDR3 is made up of 15 amino acids. CDR3 nucleotides: TGTGCCAGCAGCGTAGGGGATAGCGGAACCTACGAGCAGTACTTC. Translating gives CASSVGDSGTYEQYF.